This T cell receptor (beta chain) was obtained from a study of blood T cell repertoires in COVID-19. About the study: Italy, Spain and the United States were the sources of the convalescent and acute COVID-19 samples. Sample material is recorded as cDNA or gDNA derived from T cells, B-cell-depleted T cells, or PBMCs.

Original data processing: Counts of nucleated cells, estimated from reference gene primer amplification, were obtained. TCRdb's table, derived via immunoSEQ multiplex PCR, lists solely in-frame clones and lacks some. V and J calls and clone size are as listed in that table; D and trimming were resolved from the DNA. Of 80,000 to 95,000 clones listed, over 70% are singletons. V shed 3 bases and J shed 0 bases, with 13 bases lying between them. This CDR3 has 16 amino acids. The V gene's germline CDR1 is SGHKS and CDR2 YYEKEE (reference sequence). This receptor was taken from a woman in her 50s with acute or convalescent COVID-19. This sequence joins TRBV5-5 and TRBJ2-1; the D gene is possibly TRBD2 (5 bases). Sample: peripheral blood. CDR3 bases: TGTGCCAGCAGCTATGGAGTCCGGGGCTCCTACAATGAGCAGTTCTTC. This sequence encodes CASSYGVRGSYNEQFF.